The 7 T cell receptor beta chains listed next were all sequenced from one sample in a study of T cells in women clearing cervical HPV infection. Here immunoSEQ multiplex PCR was the method, and the copy in TCRdb shows in-frame clones only, minus some. This sample's clone table lists 45,000 to 55,000 clones. The sample comprised blood buffy coat. The receptor source for this set is a woman between 18 and 70 years old with a cervical HPV16 infection that either progressed to CIN3+ or cleared (not recorded which).

In the case of this clone: Read sequence stops 3 residues before the CDR3 end, and the germline J gene provides the missing end. The chain uses TRBV5-1 and TRBJ1-2; 8 bases map to TRBD1. CDR3 size: 16 residues. Losses at the gene ends were 0 bases for V and 2 bases for J; bases not matched to a gene: 6. The germline V gene has CDR1 SGHRS and CDR2 YFSETQ. Partial CDR3 DNA: TGCGCCAGCAGCTTGGCCGACAGGGGATGGAACTATGGC. This sequence encodes CASSLADRGWNYG. The CDR3 in its entirety is CASSLADRGWNYGYTF.

Notes on this clone: The CDR3 end lies 3 residues beyond the end of the read and is filled in from the germline J gene. V and J are TRBV12-5 and TRBJ2-6; D is possibly TRBD1 or TRBD2 (5 bases each). The CDR3 is made up of 14 amino acids. Between the trimmed V and J ends, which lost 6 bases and 3 bases, there was a span of 9 bases. Germline V gene sequence: CDR1 LGHNT, CDR2 FRNRAP. CDR3 sequence reads: CASGRGVGANVLTF. The CDR3 bases that were read are TGTGCTAGTGGACGAGGGGTTGGGGCCAACGTC.

Notes on this clone: The read ends 3 residues shy of where the CDR3 ends; the end is completed using the germline J gene. The chain couples TRBV29-1 to TRBJ1-4; TRBD1 matches at 8 bases. Germline V gives CDR1 SQVTM, CDR2 ANQGSEA. Unmatched junction bases numbered 9, after V lost 2 bases and J lost 7 bases. CDR3 length: 15 amino acids. CDR3 residues: CSVEQAGTGGEKLFF. The covered CDR3 bases are TGCAGCGTTGAACAGGCCGGGACAGGAGGTGAAAAA. Complete variable domain (other parts from reference TRBV29-1 and TRBJ1-4): SAVISQKPSRDICQRGTSLTIQCQVDSQVTMMFWYRQQPGQSLTLIATANQGSEATYESGFVIDKFPISRPNLTFSTLTVSNMSPEDSSIYLCSVEQAGTGGEKLFFGSGTQLSVL.

CDR3 bases read: TGTGCCAGCTCAGCAACAGGGGTGGATGGC. This translates into CASSATGVDG. The entire CDR3 protein reads CASSATGVDGYTF. J is TRBJ1-2 and V is TRBV18; TRBD1 agrees at 7 bases. The read gets to within 3 residues of the CDR3 end, and the germline J gene fills in the rest. Germline CDR1 is KGHSH and CDR2 is LQKENI. Trimming at V came to 5 bases and at J to 6 bases, leaving 6 bases not matched to a gene. This CDR3 spans 13 amino acids. Full variable domain (missing parts from reference TRBV18 and TRBJ1-2): NAGVMQNPRHLVRRRGQEARLRCSPMKGHSHVYWYRQLPEEGLKFMVYLQKENIIDESGMPKERFSAEFPKEGPSILRIQQVVRGDSAAYFCASSATGVDGYTFGSGTRLTVV.

As concerns this clone: The CDR3 is cut off 3 residues early in the read; its end comes from the germline J gene. The V and J genes are TRBV20-1 and TRBJ2-2; 10 nucleotides agree with TRBD2. The V gene's germline CDR1 is DFQATT and CDR2 SNEGSKA (reference sequence). V shed 6 bases and J 4 bases; nucleotides not matched to a gene: 8. This CDR3 has 15 amino acids. The CDR3 region is CSAGSGRIGTGELFF. The CDR3 bases that were read are TGCAGTGCCGGTAGCGGGAGGATAGGCACCGGGGAG.

To note about this clone: The read ends 3 residues early relative to the CDR3; the germline J gene fills the gap. The V gene is TRBV18, the J gene TRBJ2-1; 8 bases map to TRBD2. The CDR3 spans 16 residues. Losses at the gene ends were 3 bases for V and 7 bases for J; bases not matched to a gene: 11. Germline assignment: CDR1 KGHSH and CDR2 LQKENI. The DNA read from the CDR3 is TGTGCCAGCTCACCCTCCACCAGCGGGGGAGGGAATGAG. It codes for CASSPSTSGGGNE. The complete CDR3 sequence is CASSPSTSGGGNEQFF.

To note about this clone: From the germline J gene comes the end of the CDR3, since the read stops 3 residues before it. This chain uses TRBV2 with TRBJ1-6; D perhaps matches TRBD1 (6 bases). This CDR3 has 14 amino acids. Trimming pared 4 bases from V and 5 bases from J, leaving 9 bases between. Germline lookup yields CDR1 SNHLY and CDR2 FYNNEI. CDR3 amino acids: CASSGDRNNSPLHF. The sequenced part of the CDR3 DNA is TGTGCCAGCAGTGGAGACAGGAATAATTCACCC. Full variable domain (outside the CDR3, taken from reference TRBV2 and TRBJ1-6): EPEVTQTPSHQVTQMGQEVILRCVPISNHLYFYWYRQILGQKVEFLVSFYNNEISEKSEIFDDQFSVERPDGSNFTLKIRSTKLEDSAMYFCASSGDRNNSPLHFGNGTRLTVT.